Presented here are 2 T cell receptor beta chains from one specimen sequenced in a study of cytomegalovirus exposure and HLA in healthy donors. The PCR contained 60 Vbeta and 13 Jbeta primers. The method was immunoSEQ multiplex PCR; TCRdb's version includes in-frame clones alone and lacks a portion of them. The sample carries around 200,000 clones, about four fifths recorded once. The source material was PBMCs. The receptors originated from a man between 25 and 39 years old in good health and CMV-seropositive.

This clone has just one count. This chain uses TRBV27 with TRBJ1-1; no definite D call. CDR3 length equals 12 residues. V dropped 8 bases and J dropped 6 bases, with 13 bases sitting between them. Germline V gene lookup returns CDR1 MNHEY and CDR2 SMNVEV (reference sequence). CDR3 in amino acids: CASSSRRAEAFF. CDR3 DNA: TGTGCCAGCTCCAGCAGGCGCGCTGAAGCTTTCTTT.

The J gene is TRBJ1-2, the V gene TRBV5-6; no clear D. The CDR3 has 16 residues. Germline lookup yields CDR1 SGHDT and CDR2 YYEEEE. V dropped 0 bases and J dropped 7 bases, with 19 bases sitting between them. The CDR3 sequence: CASSLAGGSVSGGYTF. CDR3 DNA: TGTGCCAGCAGCTTGGCCGGAGGGTCAGTCAGCGGTGGCTACACCTTC.